Each of the 18 T cell receptor beta chains below was sequenced from the same sample in a study of T-cell reconstitution after alpha-beta-depleted transplantation in children. Construction of the TCRbeta library involved unique molecular identifiers. MiXCR, applied by TCRdb to the PCR reads, yields one record per CDR3 protein. The sample holds some 200,000 distinct CDR3 sequences, around 9.5% seen once. The material was PBMCs from the stem cell graft donor, obtained from the stem cell graft. These receptors came from a human donor who donated a stem cell graft to a child with acute lymphoblastic leukemia.

This chain uses TRBV10-3 with TRBJ2-7; 9 bases are a match to TRBD1. Trimming at V came to 1 base and at J to 7 bases, leaving 8 bases not matched to a gene. CDR1 ENHRY and CDR2 SYGVKD come from the germline V gene. CDR3 length: 15 residues. The CDR3 reads CAISEYTGQGKEQYF. The CDR3 coding sequence is TGTGCCATCAGTGAGTATACGGGACAGGGAAAAGAGCAGTACTTC.

This clonotype was seen only a few times. The chain carries TRBV12-3 or TRBV12-4 and TRBJ2-7, with D possibly TRBD1 on 5 matching bases. Trimming left V 5 bases short and J 5 bases short, with 13 bases between. The CDR3 is 13 amino acids. The DNA for the CDR3 is TGTGCCAGCAGTCCATCAGGGTTGAACGAGCAGTACTTC. Its protein is CASSPSGLNEQYF.

This clonotype has a handful of counts. The chain couples TRBV6-6 to TRBJ2-5; D gene ambiguous. Per germline, CDR1 MNHNY and CDR2 SVGAGI (reference sequence). This CDR3 is 12 amino acids long. Deletions cut 0 bases from V and 5 bases from J, with 4 bases between. The CDR3 loop reads CASSYSSETQYF. DNA for the CDR3: TGTGCCAGCAGTTACTCGTCGGAGACCCAGTACTTC.

This clonotype occurred a few times. The chain is built from TRBV18 and TRBJ2-7, with no clear D. This CDR3 spans 13 amino acids. Trimming stripped 6 bases from V and 0 bases from J, with 9 bases between. CDR1 KGHSH and CDR2 LQKENI come from the germline V gene. CDR3 residues: CASSLQPSYEQYF. The CDR3 DNA sequence: TGTGCCAGCTCGCTTCAGCCCTCCTACGAGCAGTACTTC.

The chain employs TRBV29-1 and TRBJ1-6; no reliable D call. V lost 5 bases to trimming and J lost 7 bases, with 15 bases between them. The CDR3 loop spans 14 amino acids. CDR1 is SQVTM, CDR2 ANQGSEA, per germline. The CDR3 protein is CSVSVDNMNSPLHF. The CDR3 DNA sequence: TGCAGCGTTTCAGTGGATAATATGAATTCACCCCTCCACTTT.

This clonotype has more than one count but fewer than ten. The chain has TRBV4-1 and TRBJ2-2; TRBD1 agrees at 9 bases. The CDR3 loop spans 17 amino acids. V shed 0 bases, J shed 2 bases, and the junction held 4 bases outside the gene matches. Looked up from germline, CDR1 is MGHRA and CDR2 is YSYEKL. The CDR3 bases are TGCGCCAGCAGCCAAGAGCCGGGACAGGGTAACACCGGGGAGCTGTTTTTT. Translated, it gives CASSQEPGQGNTGELFF.

This clonotype has more than one count but fewer than ten. This rearrangement joins TRBV12-5 to TRBJ2-7; D possibly corresponds to TRBD2 (6 bases). Trimming stripped 2 bases from V and 2 bases from J, with 13 bases between. This CDR3 spans 15 amino acids. Germline CDR1 LGHNT, CDR2 FRNRAP. The DNA for the CDR3 is TGTGCTAGTGGTTTGATCAGGGAGGCAACCTACGAGCAGTACTTC. Its protein product is CASGLIREATYEQYF.

This clonotype was seen many times. This chain connects TRBV5-1 to TRBJ2-3; D not resolved. The V gene's germline CDR1 is SGHRS and CDR2 YFSETQ. The V gene lost 0 bases and the J gene lost 2 bases, with 13 bases spanning the gap. This CDR3 has 16 amino acids. The CDR3 sequence is CASSLGYLPSTDTQYF. DNA of the CDR3: TGCGCCAGCAGCTTGGGCTACCTCCCCTCCACAGATACGCAGTATTTT.

This clonotype was found a few times. This chain links TRBV7-2 with TRBJ2-7; D is ambiguous. Trimming left V 1 base short and J 0 bases short, with 10 bases between. Germline CDR1 is SGHTA and CDR2 is FQGNSA. The CDR3 runs to 15 residues. CDR3 DNA: TGTGCCAGCAGCTTAGTTGGGGTCAGCTCCTACGAGCAGTACTTC. As protein: CASSLVGVSSYEQYF.

This clonotype was observed at least ten times. J is TRBJ1-1 and V is TRBV7-6; no definite D call. The V and J ends lost 1 base and 0 bases respectively, with 3 bases between them. CDR3 length equals 13 residues. Germline values: CDR1 SGHVS, CDR2 FNYEAQ. CDR3 in amino acids: CASSLEVNTEAFF. The CDR3 DNA is TGTGCCAGCAGCTTAGAGGTGAACACTGAAGCTTTCTTT.

This clonotype occurred many times. The chain has TRBV20-1 and TRBJ2-2, with TRBD2 as a possible D gene (6 bases). The CDR3 runs 15 residues. Germline values: CDR1 DFQATT, CDR2 SNEGSKA (reference sequence). V lost 0 bases and J 5 bases, leaving 13 bases between the germline ends. CDR3 sequence: CSARDRTTVTGELFF. CDR3 nucleotides: TGCAGTGCTAGAGACAGGACTACCGTAACCGGGGAGCTGTTTTTT.

This clonotype has more than one count but fewer than ten. CDR3 DNA sequence: TGTGCCAGCAGCCGTACCGGGACTAGCGGGGGAAATGAGCAGTTCTTC. Its protein product is CASSRTGTSGGNEQFF. The chain carries TRBV12-3 or TRBV12-4 and TRBJ2-1; TRBD2 agrees at 14 bases. The CDR3 has 16 amino acids. The V and J ends lost 6 bases and 7 bases, in that order; junction bases with no gene match: 8.

This clonotype showed up many times. The chain carries TRBV12-3 or TRBV12-4 and TRBJ2-4; possible D gene TRBD2, 6 bases. V lost 2 bases and J lost 6, with 11 bases in between. CDR3 length: 14 amino acids. CDR3 loop: CASSLLAWANIQYF. CDR3 nucleotide sequence: TGTGCCAGCAGTTTACTAGCGTGGGCAAACATTCAGTACTTC.

This clonotype was counted at least ten times. This sequence joins TRBV5-1 and TRBJ1-4; D is perhaps TRBD1 (5 bases). Trimming took off 0 bases at V and 2 bases at J, with 8 bases between the two ends. Germline CDR1 is SGHRS and CDR2 is YFSETQ. The CDR3 contains 15 residues. DNA for the CDR3: TGCGCCAGCAGCTTGGGAGACAGCACTAATGAAAAACTGTTTTTT. Translation gives CASSLGDSTNEKLFF.

The V and J genes are TRBV12-3 or TRBV12-4 and TRBJ2-7; unclear D gene. V was pared by 6 bases and J by 0 bases, with 15 bases between. This CDR3 contains 15 residues. The CDR3 spells CASSFGERSSYEQYF. The DNA of the CDR3 is TGTGCCAGCAGCTTTGGGGAACGGAGCTCCTACGAGCAGTACTTC.

This clonotype was seen a handful of times. The V call is TRBV29-1, the J call TRBJ2-7; D may match TRBD1 or TRBD2 (6 bases each). The CDR3 spans 13 residues. Looked up from germline, CDR1 is SQVTM and CDR2 is ANQGSEA. Trimming shortened V by 4 bases and J by 9 bases, and 19 bases separated the two germline ends. CDR3 residues: CSVAGGSEVGQYF. CDR3 sequence (DNA): TGCAGCGTTGCCGGGGGCTCGGAAGTCGGGCAGTACTTC.

Only a few counts were recorded for this clonotype. The V and J genes are TRBV4-3 and TRBJ2-7, with D possibly being TRBD2 (5 bases). The germline V gene encodes CDR1 LGHNA and CDR2 YSLEER. The CDR3 runs to 14 residues. V was trimmed by 1 base and J by 5 bases, leaving 12 bases between them. The CDR3 protein is CASSQGWESDEQYF. DNA for the CDR3: TGCGCCAGCAGCCAAGGTTGGGAGTCGGACGAGCAGTACTTC.

This clonotype has ten or more counts. This rearrangement joins TRBV3-1 to TRBJ1-1; no firm D call. The germline gives CDR1 LGHDT, CDR2 YNNKEL (reference sequence). The germline V and J ends were trimmed by 6 bases and 1 base, with 9 bases remaining between them. This CDR3 region has 13 residues. CDR3 amino acids: CASSRTSNTEAFF. CDR3 nucleotides: TGTGCCAGCAGTCGTACCTCGAACACTGAAGCTTTCTTT.